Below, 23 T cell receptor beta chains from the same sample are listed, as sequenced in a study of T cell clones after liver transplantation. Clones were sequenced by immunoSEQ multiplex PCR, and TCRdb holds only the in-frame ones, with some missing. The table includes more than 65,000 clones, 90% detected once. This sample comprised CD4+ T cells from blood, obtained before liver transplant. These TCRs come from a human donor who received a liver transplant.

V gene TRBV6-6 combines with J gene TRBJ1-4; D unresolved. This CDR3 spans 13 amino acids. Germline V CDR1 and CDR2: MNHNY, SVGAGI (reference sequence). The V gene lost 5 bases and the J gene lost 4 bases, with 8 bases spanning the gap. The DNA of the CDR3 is TGTGCCAGCAGTCTAGGGATTAATGAAAAACTGTTTTTT. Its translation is CASSLGINEKLFF.

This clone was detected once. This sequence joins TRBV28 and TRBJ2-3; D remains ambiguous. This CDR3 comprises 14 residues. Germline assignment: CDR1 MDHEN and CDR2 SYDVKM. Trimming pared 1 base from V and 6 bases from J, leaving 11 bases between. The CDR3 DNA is TGTGCCAGCAGTTTATTGGCTTTATCGGATACGCAGTATTTT. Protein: CASSLLALSDTQYF.

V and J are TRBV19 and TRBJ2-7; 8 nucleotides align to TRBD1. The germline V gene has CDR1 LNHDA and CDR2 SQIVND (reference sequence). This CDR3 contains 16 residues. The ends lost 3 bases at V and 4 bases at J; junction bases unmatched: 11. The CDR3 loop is CASSIGSGTGLYEQYF. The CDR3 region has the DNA TGTGCCAGTAGTATTGGGTCCGGGACAGGACTTTACGAGCAGTACTTC.

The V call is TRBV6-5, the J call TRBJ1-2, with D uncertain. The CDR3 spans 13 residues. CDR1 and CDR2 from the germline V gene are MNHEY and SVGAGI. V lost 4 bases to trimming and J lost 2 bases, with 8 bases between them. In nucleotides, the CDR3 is TGTGCCAGCAGTTTGTCCGGAAACTATGGCTACACCTTC. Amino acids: CASSLSGNYGYTF.

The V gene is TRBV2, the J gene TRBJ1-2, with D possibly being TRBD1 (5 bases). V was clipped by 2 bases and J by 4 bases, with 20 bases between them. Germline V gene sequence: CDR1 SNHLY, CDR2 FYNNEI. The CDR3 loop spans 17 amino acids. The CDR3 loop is CASSEFPGQGATYGYTF. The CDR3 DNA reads TGTGCCAGCAGTGAATTCCCCGGACAAGGGGCGACCTATGGCTACACCTTC.

This CDR3 reads CASSTDSNEKLFF. In DNA form, the CDR3 reads TGTGCCAGTAGTACTGACAGTAATGAAAAACTGTTTTTT. The gene calls are TRBV19 and TRBJ1-4; the D gene is possibly TRBD1 (5 bases). The CDR3 sequence is 13 residues long. V was trimmed by 4 bases and J by 4 bases, leaving 7 bases between them. Germline CDR1 reads LNHDA; CDR2 reads SQIVND (reference sequence).

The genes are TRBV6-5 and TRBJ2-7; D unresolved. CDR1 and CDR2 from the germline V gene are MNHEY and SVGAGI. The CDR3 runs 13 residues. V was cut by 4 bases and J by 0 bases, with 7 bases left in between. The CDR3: CASSSGRSYEQYF. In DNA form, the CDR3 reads TGTGCCAGCAGTTCGGGCCGCTCCTACGAGCAGTACTTC.

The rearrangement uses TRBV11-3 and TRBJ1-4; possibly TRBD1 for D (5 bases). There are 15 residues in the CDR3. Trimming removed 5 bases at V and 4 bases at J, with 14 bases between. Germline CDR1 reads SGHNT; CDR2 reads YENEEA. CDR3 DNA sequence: TGTGCCAGCAGCATCCGGCAGGGTAGTAATGAAAAACTGTTTTTT. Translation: CASSIRQGSNEKLFF. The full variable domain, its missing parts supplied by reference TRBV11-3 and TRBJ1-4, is EAGVVQSPRYKIIEKKQPVAFWCNPISGHNTLYWYLQNLGQGPELLIRYENEEAVDDSQLPKDRFSAERLKGVDSTLKIQPAELGDSAVYLCASSIRQGSNEKLFFGSGTQLSVL.

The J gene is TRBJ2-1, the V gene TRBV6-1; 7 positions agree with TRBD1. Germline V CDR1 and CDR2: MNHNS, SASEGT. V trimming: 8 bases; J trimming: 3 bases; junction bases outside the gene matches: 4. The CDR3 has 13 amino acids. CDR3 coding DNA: TGTGCCAGCCGAACAGGGGACTACAATGAGCAGTTCTTC. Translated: CASRTGDYNEQFF.

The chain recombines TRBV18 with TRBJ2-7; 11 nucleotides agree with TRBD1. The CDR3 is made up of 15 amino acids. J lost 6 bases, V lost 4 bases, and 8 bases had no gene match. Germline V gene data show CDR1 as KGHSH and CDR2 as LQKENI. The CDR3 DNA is TGTGCCAGCTCACTTCGAACCGGGACAGGGGGCGAGCAGTACTTC. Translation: CASSLRTGTGGEQYF.

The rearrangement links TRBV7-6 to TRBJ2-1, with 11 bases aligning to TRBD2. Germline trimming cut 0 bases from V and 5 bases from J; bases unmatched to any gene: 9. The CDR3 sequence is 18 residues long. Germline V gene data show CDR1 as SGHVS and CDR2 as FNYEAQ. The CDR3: CASSLARPSGRFHNEQFF. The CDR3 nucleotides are TGTGCCAGCAGCTTAGCTCGCCCTAGCGGGAGGTTCCACAATGAGCAGTTCTTC.

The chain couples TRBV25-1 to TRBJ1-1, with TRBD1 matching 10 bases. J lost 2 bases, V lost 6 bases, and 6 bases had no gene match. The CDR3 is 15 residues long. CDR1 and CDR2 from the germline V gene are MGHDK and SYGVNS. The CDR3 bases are TGTGCCAGCAGGGGGCTGACAGGGGGCAACACTGAAGCTTTCTTT. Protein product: CASRGLTGGNTEAFF.

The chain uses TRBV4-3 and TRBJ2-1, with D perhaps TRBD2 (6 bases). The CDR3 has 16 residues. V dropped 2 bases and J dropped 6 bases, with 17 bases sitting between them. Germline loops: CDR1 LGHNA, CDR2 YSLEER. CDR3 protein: CASSQTIGLGGNEQFF. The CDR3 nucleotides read TGCGCCAGCAGCCAAACTATCGGCCTGGGAGGCAATGAGCAGTTCTTC.

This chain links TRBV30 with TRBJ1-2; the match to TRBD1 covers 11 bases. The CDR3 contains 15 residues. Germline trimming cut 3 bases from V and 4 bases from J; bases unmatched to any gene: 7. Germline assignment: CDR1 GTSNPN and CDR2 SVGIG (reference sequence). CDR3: CAWRRGTGGSYGYTF. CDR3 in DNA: TGTGCCTGGAGACGAGGGACAGGGGGTTCCTATGGCTACACCTTC. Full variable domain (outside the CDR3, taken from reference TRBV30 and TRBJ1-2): SQTIHQWPATLVQPVGSPLSLECTVEGTSNPNLYWYRQAAGRGLQLLFYSVGIGQISSEVPQNLSASRPQDRQFILSSKKLLLSDSGFYLCAWRRGTGGSYGYTFGSGTRLTVV.

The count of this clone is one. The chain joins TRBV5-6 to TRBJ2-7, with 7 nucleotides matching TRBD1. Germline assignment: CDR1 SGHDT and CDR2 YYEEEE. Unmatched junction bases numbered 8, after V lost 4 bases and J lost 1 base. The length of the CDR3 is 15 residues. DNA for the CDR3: TGTGCCAGCAGCGCAAAGTACAGGGGATCCTACGAGCAGTACTTC. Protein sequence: CASSAKYRGSYEQYF.

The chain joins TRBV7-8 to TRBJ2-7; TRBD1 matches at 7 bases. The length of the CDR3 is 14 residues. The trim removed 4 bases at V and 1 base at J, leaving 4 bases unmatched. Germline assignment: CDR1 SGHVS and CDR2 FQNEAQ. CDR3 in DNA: TGTGCCAGCAGCTCCCGGGACAGATCCTACGAGCAGTACTTC. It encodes CASSSRDRSYEQYF.

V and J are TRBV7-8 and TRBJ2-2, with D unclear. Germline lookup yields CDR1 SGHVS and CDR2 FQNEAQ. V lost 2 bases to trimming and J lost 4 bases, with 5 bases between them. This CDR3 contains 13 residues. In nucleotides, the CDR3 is TGTGCCAGCAGCTTAAAAGCCACCGGGGAGCTGTTTTTT. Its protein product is CASSLKATGELFF.

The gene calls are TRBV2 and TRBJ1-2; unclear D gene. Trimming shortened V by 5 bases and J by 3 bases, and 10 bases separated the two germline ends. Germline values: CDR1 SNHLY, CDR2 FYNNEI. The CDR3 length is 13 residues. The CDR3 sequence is CASSLGDYYGYTF. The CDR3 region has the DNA TGTGCCAGCAGTTTAGGCGATTACTATGGCTACACCTTC. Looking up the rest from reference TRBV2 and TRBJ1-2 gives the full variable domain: EPEVTQTPSHQVTQMGQEVILRCVPISNHLYFYWYRQILGQKVEFLVSFYNNEISEKSEIFDDQFSVERPDGSNFTLKIRSTKLEDSAMYFCASSLGDYYGYTFGSGTRLTVV.

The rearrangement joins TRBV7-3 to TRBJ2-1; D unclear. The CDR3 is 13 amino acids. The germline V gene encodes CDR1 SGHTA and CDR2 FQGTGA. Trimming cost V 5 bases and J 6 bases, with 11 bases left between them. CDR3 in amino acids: CASSPGPRNEQFF. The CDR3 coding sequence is TGTGCCAGCAGCCCTGGACCTCGCAATGAGCAGTTCTTC.

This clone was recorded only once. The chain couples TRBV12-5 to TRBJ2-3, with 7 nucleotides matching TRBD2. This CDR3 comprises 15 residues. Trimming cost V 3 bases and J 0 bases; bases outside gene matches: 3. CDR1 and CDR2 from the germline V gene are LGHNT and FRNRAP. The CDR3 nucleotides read TGTGCTAGTGGTTTAGGGACTATTAGCACAGATACGCAGTATTTT. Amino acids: CASGLGTISTDTQYF.

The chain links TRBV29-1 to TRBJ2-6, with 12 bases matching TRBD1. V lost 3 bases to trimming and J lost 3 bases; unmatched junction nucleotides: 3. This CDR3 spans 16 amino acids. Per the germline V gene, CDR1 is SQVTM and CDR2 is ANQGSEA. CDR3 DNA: TGCAGCGTTGAGGGACAGGGGGCTGGTGGGGCCAACGTCCTGACTTTC. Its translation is CSVEGQGAGGANVLTF.

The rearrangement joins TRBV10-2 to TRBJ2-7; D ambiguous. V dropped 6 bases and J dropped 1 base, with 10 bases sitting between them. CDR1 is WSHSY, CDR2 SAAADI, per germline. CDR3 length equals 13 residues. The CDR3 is CASRETSSYEQYF. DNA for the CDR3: TGCGCCAGCAGGGAGACATCTTCCTACGAGCAGTACTTC.

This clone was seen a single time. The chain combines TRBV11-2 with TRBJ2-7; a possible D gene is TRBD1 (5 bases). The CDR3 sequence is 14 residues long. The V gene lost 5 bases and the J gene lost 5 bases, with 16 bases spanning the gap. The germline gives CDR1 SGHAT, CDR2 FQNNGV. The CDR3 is CASSQERGSHEQYF. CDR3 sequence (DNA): TGTGCCAGCAGCCAAGAAAGGGGTTCCCACGAGCAGTACTTC.